This T cell receptor beta chain was sequenced during a study of control samples from healthy donors and cancer patients. This table comes from immunoSEQ multiplex PCR, and its TCRdb copy is limited to in-frame clones, with some not included. The sample gives some 45,000 clones, 80% to 95% of which show up once; 20% to 25% is in the top ten. Between the trimmed V and J ends, which lost 3 bases and 0 bases, there was a span of 9 bases. The germline CDR1 and CDR2 sequences are MNHEY and SMNVEV (reference sequence). The CDR3 contains 14 residues. The sample consisted of PBMCs. The source of this sequence is a woman aged 35 to 49 with head and neck cancer. The genes are TRBV27 and TRBJ2-7, with D hard to call. The CDR3 DNA is TGTGCCAGCAGTTTCATTGGCCTCTCCTACGAGCAGTACTTC. It is translated as CASSFIGLSYEQYF.